Listed here are 27 T cell receptor beta chains from one sample, sequenced in a study of molecular identifiers for immune sequencing clone quantification. Using its own MiXCR run on the PCR reads, TCRdb lists one record per CDR3 protein. The repertoire has about 500,000 distinct CDR3 sequences, around a fifth of them found once; the top ten carry around 0.84%. The sample comprised naive CD8+ T cells from blood, with Jurkat cell RNA spiked in. Subset indicated: FACS-sorted CD8+CD4-CCR7+CD45RA+ naive T cells. The receptors were sampled from a human donor in good health. Some libraries in this study had Jurkat cell RNA spiked in.

The sample holds a few counts of this clonotype. The rearrangement uses TRBV27 and TRBJ2-1, with TRBD2 identical over 8 bases. There are 15 residues in the CDR3. Unmatched junction bases numbered 4, after V lost 3 bases and J lost 3 bases. Germline lookup yields CDR1 MNHEY and CDR2 SMNVEV (reference sequence). The CDR3 spells CASSFLAGIYNEQFF. The CDR3 nucleotides are TGTGCCAGCAGTTTCTTAGCGGGAATCTACAATGAGCAGTTCTTC.

This chain links TRBV4-1 with TRBJ2-1; a possible D gene is TRBD1 (6 bases). Germline V CDR1 and CDR2: MGHRA, YSYEKL. This CDR3 is built from 16 residues. V gave up 3 bases and J gave up 4 bases, with 16 bases separating them. This CDR3 reads CASSQSGTLNYNEQFF. CDR3 coding DNA: TGCGCCAGCAGCCAGTCCGGGACACTCAATTACAATGAGCAGTTCTTC.

This clonotype was recorded many times. CDR3 protein: CSAVRGDSYEQYF. The CDR3 bases are TGCAGCGCCGTGCGGGGGGACTCCTACGAGCAGTACTTC. The V gene is TRBV29-1, the J gene TRBJ2-7; 8 bases are shared with TRBD2. The CDR3 extends over 13 amino acids. The germline V gene encodes CDR1 SQVTM and CDR2 ANQGSEA. V lost 7 bases and J lost 0; bases outside the gene matches: 5.

This clonotype was counted many times. The CDR3 region has the DNA TGCGCCAGCAGCCAAGATAAAAACAGCTACTACGAGCAGTACTTC. Residues: CASSQDKNSYYEQYF. This chain connects TRBV4-3 to TRBJ2-7; no reliable D call. CDR1 is LGHNA and CDR2 is YSLEER in the germline V gene. The CDR3 totals 15 residues. The V end was cut by 0 bases, the J end by 3 bases, with 12 bases between.

As to this clonotype: One base away lies a much larger clone, so this may be a sequencing read error. The chain combines TRBV25-1 with TRBJ2-7, with 10 bases aligning to TRBD1. The CDR3 spans 13 residues. The germline V gene encodes CDR1 MGHDK and CDR2 SYGVNS. The CDR3 bases are TGTGCCAGCAGTGAGACAGGGGGCTTCGAGCAGCACTTC. It translates to CASSETGGFEQHF.

J is TRBJ1-1 and V is TRBV11-2; TRBD1 matches 9 bases. CDR3 length: 14 residues. The junction had 6 bases not matched to a gene; V was cut back by 5 bases and J by 5 bases. Germline assignment: CDR1 SGHAT and CDR2 FQNNGV. The CDR3 DNA reads as TGTGCCAGCAGCCCTGGGACAGGGTTTACTGAAGCTTTCTTT. Protein sequence: CASSPGTGFTEAFF.

With regard to this clonotype: A much bigger clone sits one base away, suggesting this may be a read error. This is likely a read error, given that the CDR3 carries no conserved phenylalanine or tryptophan at its end. The chain combines TRBV5-1 with TRBJ2-5; D is unresolved. Per germline, CDR1 SGHRS and CDR2 YFSETQ. The CDR3 loop spans 11 amino acids. Trimming left V 4 bases short and J 2 bases short, with 3 bases between. The CDR3 nucleotides are TGCGCCAGCAGCGAGCAAGAGACCCAGTACTCC. Protein product: CASSEQETQYS.

The table lists this clonotype with a few counts. The V gene is TRBV3-1, the J gene TRBJ1-2, with D possibly matching TRBD1 (5 bases). Between the trimmed V and J ends, which lost 4 bases and 0 bases, there was a span of 12 bases. This CDR3 is built from 15 residues. The germline gives CDR1 LGHDT, CDR2 YNNKEL (reference sequence). CDR3 sequence reads: CASSLRRAANYGYTF. CDR3 in DNA: TGTGCCAGCAGCCTACGCAGGGCCGCTAACTATGGCTACACCTTC.

This clonotype was observed many times. The genes are TRBV29-1 and TRBJ2-2; D could derive from TRBD1 or TRBD2 (5 bases each). V lost 8 bases to trimming and J lost 3 bases, with 13 bases between them. This CDR3 region has 13 residues. Germline lookup yields CDR1 SQVTM and CDR2 ANQGSEA. The CDR3 loop reads CSHWDPDTGELFF. The CDR3 coding sequence is TGCAGCCATTGGGACCCGGACACCGGGGAGCTGTTTTTT.

There are many counts of this clonotype. The chain employs TRBV28 and TRBJ2-1, with a tentative D call TRBD2 (5 bases). The ends were cut back, 8 bases at V and 0 bases at J, with 11 bases in the middle. Looked up from germline, CDR1 is MDHEN and CDR2 is SYDVKM. The CDR3 spans 14 residues. This CDR3 is CASDRGPSYNEQFF. The CDR3 DNA reads TGTGCCAGCGACCGGGGTCCCTCCTACAATGAGCAGTTCTTC.

This clonotype was recorded many times. The chain has TRBV5-1 and TRBJ2-5; no clear D gene. The CDR3 covers 15 residues. Germline-derived CDR1 and CDR2 are SGHRS and YFSETQ. V dropped 1 base and J dropped 4 bases, with 14 bases sitting between them. The CDR3: CASSLIGPSGETQYF. The DNA for the CDR3 is TGCGCCAGCAGCTTGATCGGTCCCTCGGGAGAGACCCAGTACTTC.

This clonotype was picked up a small number of times. The chain couples TRBV5-5 to TRBJ2-5, with 8 bases identical to TRBD2. The CDR3 is 17 residues long. J lost 5 bases, V lost 2 bases, and 14 bases had no gene match. The germline CDR1 and CDR2 sequences are SGHKS and YYEKEE (reference sequence). CDR3 DNA sequence: TGTGCCAGCAGCTTAAGGGAGGGCGGGGGGCTCATGGAGACCCAGTACTTC. Its translation is CASSLREGGGLMETQYF.

This clonotype was seen a handful of times. The chain employs TRBV24-1 and TRBJ2-1; D unresolved. Trimming removed 2 bases at V and 6 bases at J, with 4 bases between. Germline V gene sequence: CDR1 KGHDR, CDR2 SFDVKD. The CDR3 loop spans 12 amino acids. CDR3 sequence: CATSDSFNEQFF. CDR3 DNA sequence: TGTGCCACCAGTGATTCATTCAATGAGCAGTTCTTC.

In this sample, this clonotype turned up a few times. CDR3 residues: CSVPVTGGSYGYTF. In DNA form, the CDR3 reads TGCAGCGTTCCCGTGACAGGGGGAAGCTATGGCTACACCTTC. The gene calls are TRBV29-1 and TRBJ1-2; TRBD1 matches 9 bases. There are 14 residues in the CDR3. The ends lost 5 bases at V and 4 bases at J; junction bases unmatched: 8. The germline V gene has CDR1 SQVTM and CDR2 ANQGSEA.

This clonotype was recorded at least ten times. This rearrangement joins TRBV30 to TRBJ2-7; 7 bases align to TRBD2. CDR3 length: 11 residues. V shed 5 bases, J shed 2 bases, and the junction held 0 bases outside the gene matches. Germline values: CDR1 GTSNPN, CDR2 SVGIG (reference sequence). The CDR3 nucleotides are TGTGCCTGGGGACTAGCCTACGAGCAGTACTTC. Its protein product is CAWGLAYEQYF.

Concerning this clonotype: The junction does not match germline at one end; this may be a read error. The chain couples TRBV6-5 to TRBJ2-5; D possibly corresponds to TRBD1 (6 bases). This CDR3 spans 17 amino acids. Germline V lookup: CDR1 MNHEY, CDR2 SVGAGI. The CDR3 reads CANSYGPGQLGEETQYF. CDR3 in DNA: TGTGCCAACAGTTACGGTCCGGGACAACTCGGCGAAGAGACCCAGTACTTC.

A word on this clonotype: A much larger clone differs from this one at a single base, so this may be a read error. V gene TRBV20-1 combines with J gene TRBJ1-4, with TRBD1 identical over 10 bases. This CDR3 contains 17 residues. The germline V gene has CDR1 DFQATT and CDR2 SNEGSKA (reference sequence). The CDR3 region is CSARGDRGGLTNGKLFF. For the CDR3, the DNA is TGCAGTGCTAGAGGGGACAGGGGCGGCCTTACTAATGGAAAACTGTTTTTT.

The table lists this clonotype with a few counts. This chain uses TRBV28 with TRBJ2-1; 9 bases line up with TRBD2. V was clipped by 7 bases and J by 10 bases; unmatched bases: 20. Germline V lookup: CDR1 MDHEN, CDR2 SYDVKM. The CDR3 contains 17 residues. The CDR3 coding sequence is TGTGCCAGCAAGACTGGAGGCGGGAGGGCCATAGTCGGAGAGCAGTTCTTC. Encoded protein: CASKTGGGRAIVGEQFF.

The genes are TRBV12-3 or TRBV12-4 and TRBJ1-3; a weak D match, TRBD1 (5 bases). This CDR3 has 14 residues. V was shortened by 7 bases and J by 2 bases, with 12 bases between the two germline ends. CDR3 sequence: CASTPDRTGNTIYF. The CDR3 region has the DNA TGTGCCAGCACTCCCGACAGAACTGGAAACACCATATATTTT.

The count of this clonotype is one. A read error is possible here, since a much larger clone lies one base away. This chain joins TRBV29-1 and TRBJ1-2, with TRBD1 as a possible D gene (6 bases). CDR1 and CDR2 from the germline V gene are SQVTM and ANQGSEA. The CDR3 is 12 amino acids. Trimming left V 4 bases short and J 3 bases short, with 9 bases between. CDR3 loop: CSVGQDDYGYTF. The CDR3 bases are TGCAGCGTTGGACAGGATGACTATGGCTACACCTTC.

Many counts were recorded for this clonotype. The rearrangement uses TRBV9 and TRBJ2-2, with TRBD2 matching over 9 bases. From germline, CDR1 is SGDLS and CDR2 YYNGEE. The ends lost 0 bases at V and 4 bases at J; junction bases unmatched: 7. This CDR3 comprises 17 residues. CDR3 sequence reads: CASSVGISGSVTGELFF. The CDR3 DNA reads as TGTGCCAGCAGCGTAGGTATTAGCGGGAGTGTCACCGGGGAGCTGTTTTTT.

This clonotype appeared a few times. The V call is TRBV27, the J call TRBJ2-3; D unclear. V gave up 1 base and J gave up 0 bases, with 5 bases separating them. The CDR3 consists of 14 residues. Germline V lookup: CDR1 MNHEY, CDR2 SMNVEV (reference sequence). CDR3 sequence reads: CASSLYPSTDTQYF. CDR3 sequence (DNA): TGTGCCAGCAGTTTATATCCTAGCACAGATACGCAGTATTTT.

This chain joins TRBV13 and TRBJ1-2; no reliable D call. V lost 5 bases and J 6 bases, leaving 16 bases between the germline ends. The CDR3 consists of 14 residues. Germline V gene data show CDR1 as PRHDT and CDR2 as FYEKMQ (reference sequence). The CDR3 spells CASSPPYRVDGYTF. CDR3 coding DNA: TGTGCCAGCAGCCCGCCATATAGAGTGGATGGCTACACCTTC. The full variable domain, completed using reference TRBV13 and TRBJ1-2, is AAGVIQSPRHLIKEKRETATLKCYPIPRHDTVYWYQQGPGQDPQFLISFYEKMQSDKGSIPDRFSAQQFSDYHSELNMSSLELGDSALYFCASSPPYRVDGYTFGSGTRLTVV.

The V call is TRBV19, the J call TRBJ2-3; D gene uncertain. The CDR3 spans 13 residues. With 3 bases removed from V and 3 bases from J, the gap between germline ends came to 7 bases. Per the germline V gene, CDR1 is LNHDA and CDR2 is SQIVND (reference sequence). Here the CDR3 reads CASSIFLTDTQYF. In DNA form, the CDR3 reads TGTGCCAGTAGTATCTTCTTAACAGATACGCAGTATTTT.

This clonotype has at least ten counts. This chain links TRBV30 with TRBJ2-7; perhaps TRBD2 as D (6 bases). Deletions cut 1 base from V and 2 bases from J, with 6 bases between. The CDR3 is 12 amino acids. CDR1 is GTSNPN, CDR2 SVGIG, per germline (reference sequence). In DNA form, the CDR3 reads TGTGCCTGGAGTGGACTAGCCTACGAGCAGTACTTC. Its protein is CAWSGLAYEQYF.

This clonotype was found many times. J is TRBJ1-1 and V is TRBV7-9, with D uncertain. CDR3 length equals 12 residues. The V gene's germline CDR1 is SEHNR and CDR2 FQNEAQ (reference sequence). The V gene lost 7 bases and the J gene lost 4 bases, with 10 bases spanning the gap. The CDR3 nucleotides are TGTGCCAGCACCAAAGCGATCACTGAAGCTTTCTTT. Its translation is CASTKAITEAFF.

This chain joins TRBV14 and TRBJ2-5; 8 nucleotides match TRBD2. CDR3 size: 18 residues. The germline CDR1 and CDR2 sequences are SGHDN and FVKESK. The V and J ends lost 0 bases and 2 bases, in that order; junction bases with no gene match: 11. The CDR3 DNA reads TGTGCCAGCAGCCAAGATCTCCCCAGCGGGGGACCTCAAGAGACCCAGTACTTC. It is translated as CASSQDLPSGGPQETQYF.